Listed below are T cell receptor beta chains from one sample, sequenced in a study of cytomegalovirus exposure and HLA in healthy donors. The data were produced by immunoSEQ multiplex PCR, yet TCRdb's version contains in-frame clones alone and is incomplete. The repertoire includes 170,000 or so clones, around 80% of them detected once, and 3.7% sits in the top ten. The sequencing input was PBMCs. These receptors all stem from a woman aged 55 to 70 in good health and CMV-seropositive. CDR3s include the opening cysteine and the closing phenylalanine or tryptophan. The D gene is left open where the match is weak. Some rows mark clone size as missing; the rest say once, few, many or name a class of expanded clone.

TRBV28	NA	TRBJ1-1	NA	CASSLAGPMNTEAFF	TGTGCCAGCAGTTTGGCAGGGCCGATGAACACTGAAGCTTTCTTT
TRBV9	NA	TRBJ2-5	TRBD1	CASSPGDRGGETQYF	TGTGCCAGCAGCCCCGGGGACAGGGGGGGAGAGACCCAGTACTTC
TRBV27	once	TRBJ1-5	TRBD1	CASSFGQGFQPQHF	TGTGCCAGCAGTTTCGGACAGGGTTTTCAGCCCCAGCATTTT
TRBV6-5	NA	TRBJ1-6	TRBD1	CTSSEQGRRSPLHF	TGTACCAGCAGTGAACAGGGGCGCCGATCACCCCTCCACTTT
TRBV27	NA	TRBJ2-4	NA	CASSFTVKNIQYF	TGTGCCAGCAGTTTTACGGTCAAAAACATTCAGTACTTC
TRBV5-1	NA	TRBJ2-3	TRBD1	CASSLGDRSTDTQYF	TGCGCCAGCAGCTTGGGGGACAGGTCCACAGATACGCAGTATTTT
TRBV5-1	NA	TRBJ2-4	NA	CASSLLGAKNIQYF	TGCGCCAGCAGCTTACTAGGCGCGAAAAACATTCAGTACTTC
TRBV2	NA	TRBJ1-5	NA	CASSGSGRGSNQPQHF	TGTGCCAGCAGTGGGTCAGGCAGGGGCAGCAATCAGCCCCAGCATTTT
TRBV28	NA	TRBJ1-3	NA	CASSLLSGTGGNTIYF	TGTGCCAGCAGTTTATTATCAGGCACGGGAGGAAACACCATATATTTT
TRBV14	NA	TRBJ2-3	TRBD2	CASSQAGGGTDTQYF	TGTGCCAGCAGCCAAGCGGGGGGAGGCACAGATACGCAGTATTTT
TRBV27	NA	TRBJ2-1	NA	CASSYGREPYNEQFF	TGTGCCAGCAGTTATGGACGGGAACCGTACAATGAGCAGTTCTTC
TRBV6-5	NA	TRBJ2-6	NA	CASSFLPQGANVLTF	TGTGCCAGCAGTTTCCTTCCTCAGGGGGCCAACGTCCTGACTTTC
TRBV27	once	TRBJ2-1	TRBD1	CASGRGDRAYNEQFF	TGTGCCAGCGGTCGGGGGGACAGGGCCTACAATGAGCAGTTCTTC
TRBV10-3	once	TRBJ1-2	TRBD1	CAITEGTGDNYGYTF	TGTGCCATCACTGAGGGGACAGGGGATAACTATGGCTACACCTTC
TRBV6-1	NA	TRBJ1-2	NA	CASRPGQGYGYTF	TGTGCCAGCAGACCAGGGCAGGGCTATGGCTACACCTTC
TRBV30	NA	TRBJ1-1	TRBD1	CAWRYRDRRNTEAFF	TGTGCCTGGAGATACCGGGACAGGAGGAACACTGAAGCTTTCTTT
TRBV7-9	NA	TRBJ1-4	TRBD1	CASSLAGTGNEKLFF	TGTGCCAGCAGCTTAGCGGGGACAGGTAACGAAAAACTGTTTTTT